This passage covers 23 T cell receptor beta chains from one sample sequenced in a study of T-cell reconstitution after alpha-beta-depleted transplantation in children. Construction of the TCRbeta library involved unique molecular identifiers. MiXCR was run by TCRdb on the PCR reads, yielding one entry per CDR3 protein. The table records about 640,000 distinct CDR3 sequences, 10% to 15% of them present only once. The starting material was PBMCs, mostly from graft donor cells, obtained 360 days after TCRalphabeta/CD19-depleted stem cell transplant. These receptors originate from a male patient under 18 who had a stem cell transplant for acute myeloid leukemia, so the T cells may come from the graft donor.

The chain is built from TRBV5-1 and TRBJ1-1, with TRBD1 as a possible D gene (6 bases). V shed 4 bases and J shed 2 bases, with 12 bases lying between them. CDR3 size: 14 residues. Germline CDR1 and CDR2: SGHRS and YFSETQ. The CDR3: CASSVDSANTEAFF. CDR3 DNA sequence: TGCGCCAGCAGCGTGGACAGCGCCAACACTGAAGCTTTCTTT.

Ten or more counts support this clonotype. The rearrangement joins TRBV20-1 to TRBJ1-4; D may be TRBD1 (5 bases). Germline V gene sequence: CDR1 DFQATT, CDR2 SNEGSKA (reference sequence). The CDR3 is made up of 14 amino acids. V was cut by 3 bases and J by 12 bases, with 20 bases left in between. CDR3 in DNA: TGCAGTGCTAGTCGTCGGGGGACCTGGTCGGAACTGTTTTTT. Its translation: CSASRRGTWSELFF.

Many counts were recorded for this clonotype. The rearrangement joins TRBV20-1 to TRBJ2-7, with D unclear. The V end lost 2 bases, the J end lost 3 bases, and 5 bases lay between the germline ends. From germline, CDR1 is DFQATT and CDR2 SNEGSKA (reference sequence). The CDR3 sequence is 11 residues long. CDR3 nucleotides: TGCAGTGCTAGAAATGACTACGAGCAGTACTTC. It codes for CSARNDYEQYF.

This clonotype was observed at least ten times. This chain joins TRBV12-3 or TRBV12-4 and TRBJ2-1; D possibly corresponds to TRBD2 (7 bases). The CDR3 is 15 residues long. V dropped 6 bases and J dropped 5 bases, with 17 bases sitting between them. The chain's CDR3 is CASSSYAGANNEQFF. The CDR3 region has the DNA TGTGCCAGCAGCTCATATGCGGGGGCCAACAATGAGCAGTTCTTC.

This clonotype was recorded at least ten times. The chain uses TRBV20-1 and TRBJ2-1; D call uncertain. V was pared by 5 bases and J by 4 bases, with 15 bases between. Germline CDR1 reads DFQATT; CDR2 reads SNEGSKA (reference sequence). This CDR3 spans 14 amino acids. The CDR3 sequence is CSAGGPSRYNEQFF. DNA for the CDR3: TGCAGTGCTGGTGGACCCTCAAGGTACAATGAGCAGTTCTTC.

This clonotype came up a few times. This sequence joins TRBV7-2 and TRBJ2-3, with D unclear. V was cut by 1 base and J by 5 bases, with 10 bases left in between. Germline V lookup: CDR1 SGHTA, CDR2 FQGNSA. This CDR3 has 14 amino acids. This chain's CDR3 is CASSLVADGDTQYF. The CDR3 DNA follows: TGTGCCAGCAGCTTAGTTGCGGACGGAGATACGCAGTATTTT.

This clonotype has only a few counts. The chain employs TRBV29-1 and TRBJ1-1; no firm D call. Germline V gives CDR1 SQVTM, CDR2 ANQGSEA. Trimming shortened V by 7 bases and J by 4 bases, and 16 bases separated the two germline ends. This CDR3 comprises 13 residues. Written as DNA, the CDR3 is TGCAGCGCTGGCGGATTACAACCCACTGAAGCTTTCTTT. Protein: CSAGGLQPTEAFF.

This clonotype occurred a few times. In nucleotides, the CDR3 is TGTGCCAGCTCGGACAGGGGACAGAACACTGAAGCTTTCTTT. It yields the protein CASSDRGQNTEAFF. J is TRBJ1-1 and V is TRBV6-2 or TRBV6-3, with 9 bases matching TRBD1. The V segment lost 8 bases and the J segment 1 base; nucleotides outside the gene matches: 5. CDR3 length: 14 residues. From germline, CDR1 is MNHEY and CDR2 SVGEGT.

V and J are TRBV12-5 and TRBJ2-3, with D uncertain. Per germline, CDR1 LGHNT and CDR2 FRNRAP. V was trimmed by 3 bases and J by 0 bases, leaving 4 bases between them. The CDR3 runs to 13 residues. DNA for the CDR3: TGTGCTAGTGGTTTAATGAGCACAGATACGCAGTATTTT. It yields the protein CASGLMSTDTQYF.

The chain is built from TRBV12-3 or TRBV12-4 and TRBJ1-5; the D is unclear. The CDR3 spans 15 residues. V was trimmed by 4 bases and J by 9 bases, leaving 19 bases between them. In DNA, the CDR3 is TGTGCCAGCAGTTCCCCCACCGGAACTCCCATGCCCCAGCATTTT. Protein product: CASSSPTGTPMPQHF.

In its sample, this clonotype was seen a few times. One end of the junction is discordant with germline, which a read error may explain. The gene calls are TRBV28 and TRBJ2-1; TRBD1 matches at 9 bases. The germline CDR1 and CDR2 sequences are MDHEN and SYDVKM. The CDR3 has 17 residues. The CDR3 spells CASSLYSGTGTYNEQFF. The CDR3 nucleotides are TGTGCCAGCAGCTTATACTCCGGGACAGGGACCTACAATGAGCAGTTCTTC.

The genes are TRBV20-1 and TRBJ1-5, with 9 bases aligning to TRBD1. This CDR3 contains 15 residues. Trimming at V came to 3 bases and at J to 2 bases, leaving 5 bases not matched to a gene. The germline V gene has CDR1 DFQATT and CDR2 SNEGSKA (reference sequence). CDR3 nucleotides: TGCAGTGCTAGGGGACAGGGTCGGGGCAATCAGCCCCAGCATTTT. Translating it yields CSARGQGRGNQPQHF.

Concerning this clonotype itself: It may be a read error: a sequence one base away is much more abundant. J is TRBJ2-7 and V is TRBV29-1, with 8 bases that match TRBD1. The V gene's germline CDR1 is SQVTM and CDR2 ANQGSEA. The CDR3 loop spans 11 amino acids. Losses at the gene ends were 6 bases for V and 3 bases for J; bases not matched to a gene: 1. DNA of the CDR3: TGCAGCGTACAGGGGGTCTACGAGCAGTACTTC. Amino acids: CSVQGVYEQYF.

Of note for this clonotype: A read error may be the cause here, since a much bigger clone is one base away. The chain joins TRBV28 to TRBJ2-1, with a possible D match to TRBD1 (5 bases). CDR1 MDHEN and CDR2 SYDVKM come from the germline V gene. This CDR3 is 14 amino acids long. V was cut by 7 bases and J by 7 bases, with 17 bases left in between. The CDR3 coding sequence is TGTGCCAGCATCGACGCCAGGGTCTGGAATGAGCAGTTCTTC. Residues: CASIDARVWNEQFF.

V usage is TRBV6-5 and J usage is TRBJ2-5; 10 bases fit TRBD2. The CDR3 spans 17 residues. The junction had 6 bases not matched to a gene; V was cut back by 0 bases and J by 2 bases. Per germline, CDR1 MNHEY and CDR2 SVGAGI. CDR3 loop: CASSYSALAGAQETQYF. The CDR3 nucleotides are TGTGCCAGCAGTTACTCGGCGCTAGCGGGGGCACAAGAGACCCAGTACTTC.

V gene TRBV11-2 combines with J gene TRBJ2-3, with 13 bases lining up with TRBD2. J lost 2 bases, V lost 1 base, and 15 bases had no gene match. The CDR3 contains 21 residues. Per germline, CDR1 SGHAT and CDR2 FQNNGV. The CDR3 coding sequence is TGTGCCAGCAGCTTAGGATCGGGGACTAGCGGGATGGTCGGGACCACAGATACGCAGTATTTT. Translation gives CASSLGSGTSGMVGTTDTQYF.

V usage is TRBV27 and J usage is TRBJ2-1; 7 nucleotides line up with TRBD2. Germline V gene sequence: CDR1 MNHEY, CDR2 SMNVEV (reference sequence). V lost 4 bases and J lost 4; bases outside the gene matches: 16. CDR3 length: 18 amino acids. The CDR3 region is CASSSDYPLAPLYNEQFF. Here the CDR3 DNA reads TGTGCCAGCAGTTCCGACTATCCACTAGCGCCCCTATACAATGAGCAGTTCTTC.

This clonotype was seen ten or more times. The CDR3 DNA reads as TGTGCCAGCAGCACCGGGACAGGGGGCCAGTACTTC. Its protein product is CASSTGTGGQYF. The rearrangement links TRBV12-3 or TRBV12-4 to TRBJ2-5, with TRBD1 matching 11 bases. This CDR3 contains 12 residues. V lost 6 bases and J lost 10; bases outside the gene matches: 4.

This clonotype was picked up a small number of times. This chain joins TRBV18 and TRBJ2-3, with 9 positions matching TRBD2. CDR1 is KGHSH and CDR2 is LQKENI in the germline V gene. V gave up 4 bases and J gave up 2 bases; unmatched junction bases: 10. This CDR3 spans 17 amino acids. CDR3 in amino acids: CASSRLQGLASTDTQYF. The CDR3 coding sequence is TGTGCCAGCTCACGACTCCAGGGACTAGCTTCCACAGATACGCAGTATTTT.

This clonotype came up a few times. This chain connects TRBV3-1 to TRBJ2-3; a weak D match, TRBD1 (6 bases). CDR1 LGHDT and CDR2 YNNKEL come from the germline V gene (reference sequence). Trimming took 3 bases from V and 5 from J, leaving 9 bases between them. The CDR3 sequence is 13 residues long. DNA of the CDR3: TGTGCCAGCAGCCAGGGGACATTAGATACGCAGTATTTT. It translates to CASSQGTLDTQYF.

Many counts were recorded for this clonotype. This chain joins TRBV20-1 and TRBJ2-1; 7 bases fit TRBD2. Germline V CDR1 and CDR2: DFQATT, SNEGSKA (reference sequence). V shed 1 base and J 7 bases; nucleotides not matched to a gene: 13. The CDR3 runs 16 residues. The CDR3 sequence is CSARVYAGVGYNEQFF. DNA of the CDR3: TGCAGTGCTAGAGTGTATGCGGGAGTCGGTTATAATGAGCAGTTCTTC.

This clonotype was recorded a few times. J is TRBJ2-3 and V is TRBV15, with 11 positions matching TRBD2. This CDR3 spans 18 amino acids. CDR1 and CDR2 from the germline V gene are LNHNV and YYDKDF (reference sequence). V shed 0 bases and J 0 bases; nucleotides not matched to a gene: 5. CDR3: CATSRDSGTSGSTDTQYF. Here the CDR3 DNA reads TGTGCCACCAGCAGAGATTCCGGGACTAGCGGTAGCACAGATACGCAGTATTTT.

This clonotype was picked up a small number of times. The V call is TRBV5-8, the J call TRBJ2-5, with TRBD1 identical over 9 bases. Germline-derived CDR1 and CDR2 are SGHTS and YDEGEE. With V trimmed by 5 bases and J by 5 bases, 13 bases remained unmatched. The CDR3 consists of 16 residues. This CDR3 is CASRTVDRGFRETQYF. CDR3 DNA: TGTGCCAGCAGGACCGTCGACAGGGGGTTTCGGGAGACCCAGTACTTC.